This passage covers 27 T cell receptor beta chains from one sample sequenced in a study of CD4+ T cells in melanoma. Here immunoSEQ multiplex PCR was the method, and the copy in TCRdb shows in-frame clones only, minus some. The sample lists thousands of clones, 52% seen once, with roughly a sixth in the top ten. Sequenced material: cells from a culture (not recorded whether cultured in vitro). Receptors were obtained from a human donor with melanoma.

In this sample, this clone turned up a few times. The chain employs TRBV5-1 and TRBJ1-2; D remains unclear. Germline V gene sequence: CDR1 SGHRS, CDR2 YFSETQ. The CDR3 is made up of 14 amino acids. V lost 0 bases, J lost 2 bases, and 8 bases lay in between. CDR3 sequence (DNA): TGCGCCAGCAGCTTGGTGGGATACAACTATGGCTACACCTTC. Protein: CASSLVGYNYGYTF.

The V and J genes are TRBV2 and TRBJ2-7, with D possibly TRBD2 on 6 matching bases. Per the germline V gene, CDR1 is SNHLY and CDR2 is FYNNEI. This CDR3 region has 17 residues. With 8 bases removed from V and 2 bases from J, the gap between germline ends came to 25 bases. CDR3 sequence reads: CASGFEGVWAGTYEQYF. In nucleotides, the CDR3 is TGTGCCAGCGGATTCGAAGGGGTTTGGGCGGGGACCTACGAGCAGTACTTC.

This clone was counted a few times. This chain joins TRBV2 and TRBJ2-7; 8 positions agree with TRBD1. Germline V gene sequence: CDR1 SNHLY, CDR2 FYNNEI. V was clipped by 5 bases and J by 6 bases; unmatched bases: 3. The CDR3 spans 12 residues. The chain's CDR3 is CASSKQGGEQYF. The CDR3 DNA reads TGTGCCAGCAGTAAACAGGGGGGCGAGCAGTACTTC. The full variable domain, with the rest looked up from reference TRBV2 and TRBJ2-7, is EPEVTQTPSHQVTQMGQEVILRCVPISNHLYFYWYRQILGQKVEFLVSFYNNEISEKSEIFDDQFSVERPDGSNFTLKIRSTKLEDSAMYFCASSKQGGEQYFGPGTRLTVT.

This chain joins TRBV6-5 and TRBJ2-1, with 8 nucleotides matching TRBD2. The junction had 7 bases not matched to a gene; V was cut back by 2 bases and J by 4 bases. The germline V gene encodes CDR1 MNHEY and CDR2 SVGAGI. This CDR3 has 16 amino acids. CDR3 DNA: TGTGCCAGCAGTTACGGGAGCGGGGGAGGTTACAATGAGCAGTTCTTC. Protein sequence: CASSYGSGGGYNEQFF.

The genes are TRBV9 and TRBJ2-1; possible D gene TRBD1, 6 bases. The CDR3 loop spans 15 amino acids. Deletions cut 0 bases from V and 4 bases from J, with 11 bases between. Germline loops: CDR1 SGDLS, CDR2 YYNGEE. In DNA form, the CDR3 reads TGTGCCAGCAGCGTAGGGGGGCTTCTATACAATGAGCAGTTCTTC. Protein sequence: CASSVGGLLYNEQFF.

This clone has a handful of counts. The genes are TRBV9 and TRBJ1-2; 7 nucleotides align to TRBD1. This CDR3 spans 15 amino acids. In germline, CDR1 is SGDLS, CDR2 YYNGEE. The trim removed 3 bases at V and 3 bases at J, leaving 8 bases unmatched. The CDR3, as DNA: TGTGCCAGCAGCGCGGCCACAGGGGCCCACTATGGCTACACCTTC. Residues: CASSAATGAHYGYTF.

The chain employs TRBV19 and TRBJ1-5; no clear D gene. Trimming pared 8 bases from V and 0 bases from J, leaving 11 bases between. Germline V gene lookup returns CDR1 LNHDA and CDR2 SQIVND (reference sequence). This CDR3 region has 14 residues. CDR3 sequence: CASAMVGSNQPQHF. The CDR3 DNA reads as TGTGCCAGTGCCATGGTTGGTAGCAATCAGCCCCAGCATTTT.

The genes are TRBV5-4 and TRBJ2-1; 7 positions agree with TRBD1. CDR1 SGHNT and CDR2 YYREEE come from the germline V gene (reference sequence). The CDR3 sequence is 14 residues long. The V and J ends lost 5 bases and 0 bases, in that order; junction bases with no gene match: 2. CDR3 sequence (DNA): TGTGCCAGCAGAAGGGGGCCCTCCTACAATGAGCAGTTCTTC. Translating it yields CASRRGPSYNEQFF.

This chain joins TRBV6-1 and TRBJ1-1, with a possible D match to TRBD1 (5 bases). Germline V gene data show CDR1 as MNHNS and CDR2 as SASEGT. The CDR3 loop spans 14 amino acids. The V end lost 3 bases, the J end lost 8 bases, and 16 bases lay between the germline ends. CDR3 coding DNA: TGTGCCAGCAGTGAGGAGGCCTGGGGCGGGGAAGCTTTCTTT. Protein sequence: CASSEEAWGGEAFF.

This sequence joins TRBV6-1 and TRBJ1-2; D not certain. Germline V lookup: CDR1 MNHNS, CDR2 SASEGT. CDR3 length: 10 amino acids. V shed 8 bases and J shed 8 bases, with 9 bases lying between them. CDR3 protein: CASSPGGYTF. CDR3 DNA sequence: TGTGCCAGCTCTCCCGGCGGCTACACCTTC.

The table lists this clone with a few counts. The genes are TRBV6-5 and TRBJ1-1; perhaps TRBD1 as D (6 bases). The V gene lost 5 bases and the J gene lost 7 bases, with 17 bases spanning the gap. The germline gives CDR1 MNHEY, CDR2 SVGAGI. The CDR3 contains 14 residues. As DNA, the CDR3 is TGTGCCAGCAGTCCTCGGACAGTACTGGGTGAAGCTTTCTTT. This codes for CASSPRTVLGEAFF.

This chain connects TRBV4-1 to TRBJ1-4, with unresolved D. This CDR3 spans 14 amino acids. CDR1 and CDR2 from the germline V gene are MGHRA and YSYEKL. The V end lost 1 base, the J end lost 8 bases, and 11 bases lay between the germline ends. The CDR3 here is CASSQADGVEKLFF. CDR3 in DNA: TGCGCCAGCAGCCAAGCAGACGGGGTAGAAAAACTGTTTTTT.

This clone was picked up a small number of times. J is TRBJ1-2 and V is TRBV4-1; the D is unclear. V lost 0 bases, J lost 2 bases, and 10 bases lay in between. Germline CDR1 is MGHRA and CDR2 is YSYEKL. The CDR3 consists of 15 residues. Here the CDR3 reads CASSQDTQRNYGYTF. As DNA, the CDR3 is TGCGCCAGCAGCCAAGACACACAGAGAAACTATGGCTACACCTTC.

The chain combines TRBV7-2 with TRBJ2-2, with TRBD1 matching 9 bases. Unmatched junction bases numbered 0, after V lost 1 base and J lost 6 bases. CDR3 length: 14 amino acids. In germline, CDR1 is SGHTA, CDR2 FQGNSA. The CDR3 nucleotides are TGTGCCAGCAGCTTAGACAGGGGGCCCGGGGAGCTGTTTTTT. Amino acid sequence: CASSLDRGPGELFF. The full variable domain, in which reference TRBV7-2 and TRBJ2-2 provide the parts outside the CDR3, is GAGVSQSPSNKVTEKGKDVELRCDPISGHTALYWYRQSLGQGLEFLIYFQGNSAPDKSGLPSDRFSAERTGGSVSTLTIQRTQQEDSAVYLCASSLDRGPGELFFGEGSRLTVL.

This clone was seen once. This rearrangement joins TRBV4-1 to TRBJ1-1; no clear D gene. There are 15 residues in the CDR3. V gave up 4 bases and J gave up 7 bases, with 19 bases separating them. Germline V lookup: CDR1 MGHRA, CDR2 YSYEKL. The chain's CDR3 is CASSRGRLGGNEAFF. The CDR3 DNA follows: TGCGCCAGCAGCCGTGGACGCCTCGGAGGTAATGAAGCTTTCTTT.

This clone has more than one count but fewer than ten. The chain combines TRBV6-5 with TRBJ1-3; 7 positions match TRBD1. Germline V gene sequence: CDR1 MNHEY, CDR2 SVGAGI. The CDR3 totals 15 residues. V lost 6 bases to trimming and J lost 0 bases; unmatched junction nucleotides: 5. Here the CDR3 DNA reads TGTGCCAGCAGCAGACAGGGCCGCTCTGGAAACACCATATATTTT. Protein: CASSRQGRSGNTIYF.

The gene calls are TRBV5-1 and TRBJ1-6; tentatively, D is TRBD1 (5 bases). Germline V gene lookup returns CDR1 SGHRS and CDR2 YFSETQ. CDR3 length equals 12 residues. The germline V and J ends were trimmed by 0 bases and 11 bases, with 6 bases remaining between them. The chain's CDR3 is CASSLGGAPLHF. CDR3 sequence (DNA): TGCGCCAGCAGCTTGGGGGGCGCACCCCTCCACTTT.

Only a few counts were recorded for this clone. This chain connects TRBV18 to TRBJ1-3, with no clear D. Germline V gene data show CDR1 as KGHSH and CDR2 as LQKENI. The CDR3 covers 15 residues. The germline V and J ends were trimmed by 3 bases and 4 bases, with 13 bases remaining between them. The CDR3 DNA reads as TGTGCCAGCTCACCCACCCGGGTACCCGGAAACACCATATATTTT. Translated, it gives CASSPTRVPGNTIYF.

The chain carries TRBV9 and TRBJ1-3; D unclear. The germline V gene encodes CDR1 SGDLS and CDR2 YYNGEE. The length of the CDR3 is 14 residues. V shed 0 bases and J shed 7 bases, with 11 bases lying between them. The CDR3 protein is CASSVGPQVNTIYF. The CDR3 region has the DNA TGTGCCAGCAGCGTAGGACCCCAGGTCAACACCATATATTTT.

This chain links TRBV5-1 with TRBJ2-2, with 8 positions matching TRBD2. V dropped 4 bases and J dropped 0; count of bases not matched to a gene: 8. Germline V gives CDR1 SGHRS, CDR2 YFSETQ. The CDR3 contains 17 residues. CDR3 residues: CASSPGVAGPNTGELFF. Here the CDR3 DNA reads TGCGCCAGCAGCCCGGGCGTAGCGGGGCCGAACACCGGGGAGCTGTTTTTT.

In this sample, this clone turned up once. The rearrangement links TRBV10-3 to TRBJ1-1; the D gene is possibly TRBD1 (6 bases). With 6 bases removed from V and 3 bases from J, the gap between germline ends came to 11 bases. Germline CDR1 is ENHRY and CDR2 is SYGVKD. The CDR3 is 13 amino acids. The CDR3 bases are TGTGCCATCAGCTCGACAGGAGACACTGAAGCTTTCTTT. Translation gives CAISSTGDTEAFF.

This chain uses TRBV7-9 with TRBJ2-5; 8 nucleotides agree with TRBD2. V lost 7 bases, J lost 6 bases, and 10 bases stayed unmatched. CDR3 length equals 14 residues. The V gene's germline CDR1 is SEHNR and CDR2 FQNEAQ (reference sequence). The CDR3 loop is CASTYSGAGKTQYF. As DNA, the CDR3 is TGTGCCAGCACCTATAGCGGGGCAGGAAAGACCCAGTACTTC. Full variable domain (remainder filled in from reference TRBV7-9 and TRBJ2-5): DTGVSQNPRHKITKRGQNVTFRCDPISEHNRLYWYRQTLGQGPEFLTYFQNEAQLEKSRLLSDRFSAERPKGSFSTLEIQRTEQGDSAMYLCASTYSGAGKTQYFGPGTRLLVL.

The chain recombines TRBV5-4 with TRBJ2-5; D is unclear. Looked up from germline, CDR1 is SGHNT and CDR2 is YYREEE (reference sequence). V shed 2 bases and J shed 5 bases, with 10 bases lying between them. The CDR3 totals 13 residues. The CDR3 region is CASSLDKIETQYF. Written as DNA, the CDR3 is TGTGCCAGCAGCTTAGACAAGATTGAGACCCAGTACTTC.

The V call is TRBV6-5, the J call TRBJ1-1; 11 nucleotides align to TRBD1. Trimming at V came to 4 bases and at J to 10 bases, leaving 11 bases not matched to a gene. The CDR3 has 15 residues. Germline V gene data show CDR1 as MNHEY and CDR2 as SVGAGI. The CDR3 loop is CASSSLSRTGGRAFF. CDR3 nucleotides: TGTGCCAGCAGTTCGCTATCCCGGACAGGGGGCCGAGCTTTCTTT.

This clone was counted only a few times. The chain recombines TRBV7-9 with TRBJ2-3, with a tentative D call TRBD1 (6 bases). The CDR3 has 15 residues. V shed 4 bases and J shed 1 base, with 12 bases lying between them. The germline gives CDR1 SEHNR, CDR2 FQNEAQ (reference sequence). The CDR3 DNA is TGTGCCAGCAGCTGGGGTAGACAGGGCACAGATACGCAGTATTTT. Amino acids: CASSWGRQGTDTQYF.

The genes are TRBV6-1 and TRBJ2-1, with 9 bases identical to TRBD1. The CDR3 length is 18 residues. Trimming took 4 bases from V and 0 from J; bases not matched to a gene: 10. Germline CDR1 and CDR2: MNHNS and SASEGT. CDR3 sequence: CASSAAGTGLSSYNEQFF. DNA of the CDR3: TGTGCCAGCAGTGCCGCCGGGACAGGGCTAAGCTCCTACAATGAGCAGTTCTTC.

V gene TRBV4-2 combines with J gene TRBJ2-5; D possibly corresponds to TRBD1 (6 bases). V gave up 0 bases and J gave up 4 bases, with 15 bases separating them. In germline, CDR1 is LGHNA, CDR2 YNFKEQ. The CDR3 spans 16 residues. The chain's CDR3 is CASSQDREGGRETQYF. The CDR3 nucleotides are TGTGCCAGCAGCCAAGATCGTGAAGGGGGTCGAGAGACCCAGTACTTC.